These 32 T cell receptor beta chains were all obtained from the same sample, sequenced in a study of blood T cells in healthy people across ages. The use of a sample-barcoded 5' primer and a J-beta primer mix characterized a second PCR of roughly 6 to 12 cycles. Via MiXCR, TCRdb re-called the 5' RACE reads, giving one row per CDR3 protein. The top ten clones hold about 3.6% of a sample with hundreds of thousands of distinct CDR3 sequences, around 20% of them seen once. Sequenced material: blood. The receptors were sampled from a man between 65 and 80 years old in good health.

V and J are TRBV25-1 and TRBJ2-2, with D perhaps TRBD1 or TRBD2 (5 bases each). With 4 bases removed from V and 6 bases from J, the gap between germline ends came to 21 bases. Germline CDR1 and CDR2: MGHDK and SYGVNS. This CDR3 spans 17 amino acids. The CDR3 is CASSALRGGNAPGELFF. In DNA form, the CDR3 reads TGTGCCAGCAGTGCCCTTCGGGGCGGAAACGCCCCCGGGGAGCTGTTTTTT.

The chain's CDR3 is CASSELTGTGVIDEQYF. The CDR3 DNA sequence: TGTGCCAGCTCAGAGCTTACCGGGACAGGGGTTATTGACGAGCAGTACTTC. The genes are TRBV18 and TRBJ2-7, with 10 bases lining up with TRBD1. In germline, CDR1 is KGHSH, CDR2 LQKENI. This CDR3 is 17 amino acids long. Trimming took 5 bases from V and 5 from J; bases not matched to a gene: 15.

For this clonotype: Germline is not matched at one junction end, which may reflect a read error. This chain connects TRBV29-1 to TRBJ2-1, with 7 bases identical to TRBD2. The CDR3 consists of 15 residues. The germline gives CDR1 SQVTM, CDR2 ANQGSEA. CDR3 DNA sequence: TGCAGCGTTGAAGATTTCGCGGGAGCCTACAATGAGCAGCTCTTC. It codes for CSVEDFAGAYNEQLF.

This clonotype was counted between two and nine times. The chain combines TRBV20-1 with TRBJ2-3; the D is unclear. The CDR3 has 14 residues. V was trimmed by 6 bases and J by 0 bases, leaving 13 bases between them. CDR1 and CDR2 (germline): DFQATT, SNEGSKA (reference sequence). CDR3 bases: TGCAGTGCCCCCCCGGGTGCTAGCACAGATACGCAGTATTTT. This translates into CSAPPGASTDTQYF.

The V call is TRBV4-1, the J call TRBJ2-1, with 9 bases fitting TRBD2. V was clipped by 2 bases and J by 6 bases; unmatched bases: 11. Germline CDR1 and CDR2: MGHRA and YSYEKL. This CDR3 is built from 17 residues. The DNA of the CDR3 is TGCGCCAGCAGCCAAATGCGGGGACTAGCCTTTCTCAATGAGCAGTTCTTC. It is translated as CASSQMRGLAFLNEQFF.

The rearrangement uses TRBV3-1 and TRBJ2-7, with 8 bases fitting TRBD2. Trimming removed 4 bases from V and 2 bases from J; junction bases left unmatched: 4. The CDR3 spans 14 residues. The germline V gene encodes CDR1 LGHDT and CDR2 YNNKEL (reference sequence). The CDR3 sequence: CASSLAGSTYEQYF. The CDR3 nucleotides are TGTGCCAGCAGCCTAGCGGGAAGCACCTACGAGCAGTACTTC.

This clonotype was seen a few times. The chain carries TRBV6-6 and TRBJ2-2; the D gene could be TRBD1 or TRBD2 (5 bases each). The CDR3 spans 14 residues. Trimming removed 6 bases from V and 0 bases from J, with 8 bases in between. Germline V lookup: CDR1 MNHNY, CDR2 SVGAGI (reference sequence). This CDR3 is CASRGDPNTGELFF. The CDR3 DNA sequence: TGTGCCAGCAGAGGGGACCCGAACACCGGGGAGCTGTTTTTT.

This clonotype was picked up many times. The chain couples TRBV20-1 to TRBJ2-5, with TRBD2 matching over 13 bases. The CDR3 is 19 residues long. The junction had 15 bases not matched to a gene; V was cut back by 0 bases and J by 5 bases. The germline V gene encodes CDR1 DFQATT and CDR2 SNEGSKA (reference sequence). DNA for the CDR3: TGCAGTGCTAGAGAGGGTGGTGGGACTAGCGGGACATCCCGGGAGACCCAGTACTTC. This sequence encodes CSAREGGGTSGTSRETQYF.

This clonotype came up a few times. The J gene is TRBJ1-1, the V gene TRBV18; D is undetermined. V gave up 6 bases and J gave up 1 base, with 6 bases separating them. Germline V gives CDR1 KGHSH, CDR2 LQKENI. The CDR3 spans 12 residues. The CDR3 DNA is TGTGCCAGCTCGAATACGAACACTGAAGCTTTCTTT. Amino acids: CASSNTNTEAFF.

This clonotype was seen a handful of times. The chain links TRBV5-1 to TRBJ2-5; D may correspond to TRBD1 or TRBD2 (6 bases each). V was clipped by 2 bases and J by 5 bases, with 13 bases between them. Germline lookup yields CDR1 SGHRS and CDR2 YFSETQ. The CDR3 is made up of 14 amino acids. In DNA form, the CDR3 reads TGCGCCAGCAGCTTAACTACAGGGAGGGAGACCCAGTACTTC. Its translation: CASSLTTGRETQYF.

Many counts were recorded for this clonotype. An end of the junction differs from the germline gene, which may be a read error. The rearrangement joins TRBV24-1 to TRBJ2-5; no clear D gene. Germline CDR1 and CDR2: KGHDR and SFDVKD. The CDR3 runs 9 residues. CDR3 residues: CATSDLYRF. The CDR3 DNA is TGTGCCACCAGTGATTTGTATCGGTTC.

This clonotype was recorded a few times. V and J are TRBV28 and TRBJ2-7, with D perhaps matching TRBD2 (6 bases). The DNA end is a closer match to TRBJ2-1, so the J assignment may be wrong. This CDR3 spans 14 amino acids. From germline, CDR1 is MDHEN and CDR2 SYDVKM. This chain's CDR3 is CASSRDSYNNEQFF. CDR3 coding DNA: TGTGCCAGCAGCCGGGACTCGTATAACAATGAGCAGTTCTTC.

This clonotype was seen more than once but under ten times. The V and J genes are TRBV7-8 and TRBJ2-7, with TRBD2 matching 8 bases. CDR3 length equals 17 residues. V dropped 8 bases and J dropped 3; count of bases not matched to a gene: 18. CDR1 is SGHVS, CDR2 FQNEAQ, per germline. The CDR3 loop reads CASFRGGPAGTIYEQYF. The CDR3 DNA reads TGTGCCAGCTTCCGGGGGGGCCCGGCGGGAACCATCTACGAGCAGTACTTC.

The rearrangement links TRBV7-3 to TRBJ2-1; 10 bases are a match to TRBD2. The CDR3 is made up of 15 amino acids. J lost 10 bases, V lost 4 bases, and 10 bases had no gene match. Germline V lookup: CDR1 SGHTA, CDR2 FQGTGA. CDR3 sequence: CASSSSSGSLREQFF. The DNA for the CDR3 is TGTGCCAGCAGCTCCTCTAGCGGGAGTCTCCGGGAGCAGTTCTTC.

As regards this clonotype: This likely comes from a read error, as the CDR3 has no conserved phenylalanine or tryptophan at its end. V usage is TRBV20-1 and J usage is TRBJ1-2; the D gene is possibly TRBD1 (6 bases). Trimming cost V 3 bases and J 4 bases, with 15 bases left between them. The CDR3 is 14 amino acids. Germline lookup yields CDR1 DFQATT and CDR2 SNEGSKA (reference sequence). The CDR3 protein is CSARARGVTYGYTL. In nucleotides, the CDR3 is TGCAGTGCTAGGGCTAGGGGGGTTACCTATGGCTACACCTTA.

This clonotype was detected a few times. Germline is not matched at one junction end, which may reflect a read error. This rearrangement joins TRBV11-3 to TRBJ2-5; D might be TRBD2 (6 bases). Germline V CDR1 and CDR2: SGHNT, YENEEA. CDR3 length equals 13 residues. CDR3: CASSSGLQETRYF. As DNA, the CDR3 is TGTGCCAGCAGCTCGGGACTTCAAGAGACCCGGTACTTC.

The CDR3 bases are TGCAGTGCTAGTGCCCGCCACAGGGGTGGGCTCAATGAGCAGTTCTTC. Amino acid sequence: CSASARHRGGLNEQFF. The chain employs TRBV20-1 and TRBJ2-1, with 7 bases identical to TRBD1. Germline V gene data show CDR1 as DFQATT and CDR2 as SNEGSKA (reference sequence). V lost 3 bases, J lost 6 bases, and 14 bases stayed unmatched. CDR3 length: 16 residues.

The chain uses TRBV20-1 and TRBJ2-1, with a tentative D call TRBD2 (5 bases). The CDR3 contains 11 residues. V was trimmed by 7 bases and J by 6 bases, leaving 10 bases between them. The germline V gene has CDR1 DFQATT and CDR2 SNEGSKA (reference sequence). CDR3 bases: TGCAGTGGGCCGAGGGTCAATGAGCAGTTCTTC. It specifies CSGPRVNEQFF.

In this sample, this clonotype turned up a few times. This sequence joins TRBV10-3 and TRBJ2-1, with a weak D call TRBD2 (5 bases). CDR3 size: 16 residues. Trimming pared 0 bases from V and 5 bases from J, leaving 14 bases between. CDR1 is ENHRY and CDR2 is SYGVKD in the germline V gene. In nucleotides, the CDR3 is TGTGCCATCAGTGAGTCGGAGCGGATCGGGGACAATGAGCAGTTCTTC. This translates into CAISESERIGDNEQFF.

This clonotype has more than one count but fewer than ten. This rearrangement joins TRBV29-1 to TRBJ2-1; 7 nucleotides match TRBD1. The DNA end favors TRBJ2-7, so the J call may be wrong. The CDR3 has 13 residues. Germline assignment: CDR1 SQVTM and CDR2 ANQGSEA. This CDR3 reads CSVESPTGYEQYF. As DNA, the CDR3 is TGCAGCGTTGAATCCCCGACAGGGTACGAGCAGTACTTC.

A few counts support this clonotype. The chain is built from TRBV5-1 and TRBJ1-1; D is possibly TRBD1 (5 bases). Trimming left V 0 bases short and J 6 bases short, with 15 bases between. CDR1 and CDR2 from the germline V gene are SGHRS and YFSETQ. The CDR3 consists of 15 residues. The CDR3 spells CASSLAPGGVAEAFF. CDR3 coding DNA: TGCGCCAGCAGCTTGGCCCCCGGGGGGGTTGCTGAAGCTTTCTTT. The full variable domain, its missing parts supplied by reference TRBV5-1 and TRBJ1-1, is KAGVTQTPRYLIKTRGQQVTLSCSPISGHRSVSWYQQTPGQGLQFLFEYFSETQRNKGNFPGRFSGRQFSNSRSEMNVSTLELGDSALYLCASSLAPGGVAEAFFGQGTRLTVV.

The V gene is TRBV11-2, the J gene TRBJ2-7; no clear D. The CDR3 sequence is 15 residues long. V lost 5 bases to trimming and J lost 0 bases, with 14 bases between them. Germline V CDR1 and CDR2: SGHAT, FQNNGV. CDR3 residues: CASSAGFRSSYEQYF. The CDR3 DNA is TGTGCCAGCAGCGCCGGTTTCAGGAGCTCCTACGAGCAGTACTTC.

The gene calls are TRBV7-9 and TRBJ1-4; D might be TRBD1 (5 bases). The CDR3 sequence is 16 residues long. Germline V gene data show CDR1 as SEHNR and CDR2 as FQNEAQ (reference sequence). Trimming left V 2 bases short and J 4 bases short, with 14 bases between. The CDR3 nucleotides read TGTGCCAGCAGCTTAAAGGGGTCGGCTAGTAATGAAAAACTGTTTTTT. Protein sequence: CASSLKGSASNEKLFF. Based on the CDR3 plus reference TRBV7-9 and TRBJ1-4, the full variable domain is DTGVSQNPRHKITKRGQNVTFRCDPISEHNRLYWYRQTLGQGPEFLTYFQNEAQLEKSRLLSDRFSAERPKGSFSTLEIQRTEQGDSAMYLCASSLKGSASNEKLFFGSGTQLSVL.

The chain couples TRBV5-6 to TRBJ2-4; TRBD1 agrees at 9 bases. Germline V gene data show CDR1 as SGHDT and CDR2 as YYEEEE. Trimming took 5 bases from V and 7 from J; bases not matched to a gene: 7. CDR3 size: 14 residues. For the CDR3, the DNA is TGTGCCAGCAGACCAGGGACAGGGCGGAACATTCAGTACTTC. Its protein product is CASRPGTGRNIQYF.

There are a few counts of this clonotype. The V and J genes are TRBV5-1 and TRBJ2-5; a possible D gene is TRBD1 (5 bases). V lost 2 bases and J lost 5, with 13 bases in between. Germline V gene lookup returns CDR1 SGHRS and CDR2 YFSETQ. This CDR3 region has 14 residues. The CDR3 DNA reads as TGCGCCAGCAGCTTATCCAGGGATGTGGAGACCCAGTACTTC. The encoded protein is CASSLSRDVETQYF. Full variable domain (missing parts from reference TRBV5-1 and TRBJ2-5): KAGVTQTPRYLIKTRGQQVTLSCSPISGHRSVSWYQQTPGQGLQFLFEYFSETQRNKGNFPGRFSGRQFSNSRSEMNVSTLELGDSALYLCASSLSRDVETQYFGPGTRLLVL.

The table lists this clonotype with a few counts. The chain joins TRBV6-4 to TRBJ2-1, with 7 positions matching TRBD2. The CDR3 extends over 14 amino acids. Germline V gene data show CDR1 as MRHNA and CDR2 as SNTAGT. The V gene end was trimmed by 3 bases and the J gene end by 5 bases; junction bases not matched to a gene: 4. CDR3 bases: TGTGCCAGCAGTGAAAGCGGGAAACACAATGAGCAGTTCTTC. Protein sequence: CASSESGKHNEQFF.

This sequence joins TRBV5-1 and TRBJ1-1, with D possibly matching TRBD1 (5 bases). The germline CDR1 and CDR2 sequences are SGHRS and YFSETQ. This CDR3 spans 14 amino acids. V was cut by 0 bases and J by 4 bases, with 10 bases left in between. The CDR3 loop reads CASSLVGPGTEAFF. CDR3 bases: TGCGCCAGCAGCTTGGTGGGGCCAGGCACTGAAGCTTTCTTT.

There are a few counts of this clonotype. J is TRBJ2-3 and V is TRBV7-9; 9 nucleotides match TRBD2. Germline-derived CDR1 and CDR2 are SEHNR and FQNEAQ (reference sequence). The CDR3 extends over 17 amino acids. V was clipped by 5 bases and J by 7 bases; unmatched bases: 16. The CDR3 nucleotides read TGTGCCAGCAGCGCCATGGGCGGAGCGGGAGGTTCCCATACGCAGTATTTT. Translation: CASSAMGGAGGSHTQYF.

The chain employs TRBV7-3 and TRBJ2-4; the match to TRBD1 covers 8 bases. V shed 5 bases, J shed 3 bases, and the junction held 6 bases outside the gene matches. The CDR3 extends over 15 amino acids. Germline V lookup: CDR1 SGHTA, CDR2 FQGTGA. In DNA form, the CDR3 reads TGTGCCAGCAGCAGTGGGACAGGCGGCAAAAACATTCAGTACTTC. It codes for CASSSGTGGKNIQYF. Filled out from reference TRBV7-3 and TRBJ2-4, the complete variable domain reads GAGVSQTPSNKVTEKGKYVELRCDPISGHTALYWYRQSLGQGPEFLIYFQGTGAADDSGLPNDRFFAVRPEGSVSTLKIQRTERGDSAVYLCASSSGTGGKNIQYFGAGTRLSVL.

This clonotype was counted only a few times. The chain has TRBV5-1 and TRBJ2-7; D is unresolved. V lost 4 bases and J 0 bases, leaving 8 bases between the germline ends. Germline V lookup: CDR1 SGHRS, CDR2 YFSETQ. CDR3 length: 13 amino acids. The CDR3 loop reads CASSDPSSYEQYF. CDR3 bases: TGCGCCAGCAGCGATCCTAGCTCCTACGAGCAGTACTTC.

The CDR3 sequence: CASSQVGARTDEQFF. CDR3 nucleotides: TGTGCCAGCAGCCAAGTGGGGGCGCGGACCGATGAGCAGTTCTTC. The chain recombines TRBV3-1 with TRBJ2-5, with D possibly TRBD1 on 6 matching bases. Gene TRBJ2-1 matches the end of the DNA better, so the J call may be wrong. This CDR3 comprises 15 residues. Germline lookup yields CDR1 LGHDT and CDR2 YNNKEL (reference sequence).

In its sample, this clonotype was seen a few times. This chain joins TRBV7-6 and TRBJ2-6, with D possibly being TRBD1 (5 bases). The CDR3 is 16 residues long. V was shortened by 3 bases and J by 0 bases, with 9 bases between the two germline ends. Germline V gene lookup returns CDR1 SGHVS and CDR2 FNYEAQ. CDR3 loop: CASSFQGSSGANVLTF. CDR3 nucleotide sequence: TGTGCCAGCAGCTTCCAGGGTAGCTCTGGGGCCAACGTCCTGACTTTC.